This is a list of T cell receptor beta chains from one sample in a study of relationships among human T cell subsets. TCRdb ran MiXCR on the multiplex PCR reads and lists one entry per CDR3 protein. The profile covers approximately 15,000 distinct CDR3 sequences, with around three fifths appearing a single time and under 40% taken by the ten largest. The sequencing input was total T cells sorted from blood. These receptors were obtained from a middle-aged man in good health. The CDR3 runs from the conserved cysteine through the conserved F or W. A D gene is named only where the DNA matches it firmly. Only some rows state a clone size, as once, few, many or a class for expanded clones.

abundance: .
d_gene: TRBD2
v_gene: TRBV20-1
j_gene: TRBJ2-3
CDR3aa: CSAREKLAGGRLVTQYF
CDR3nt: TGCAGTGCTAGAGAAAAATTAGCGGGAGGGCGTCTAGTAACGCAGTATTTT

abundance: .
d_gene: TRBD1
v_gene: TRBV29-1
j_gene: TRBJ2-3
CDR3aa: CSVGGTGRVDTQYF
CDR3nt: TGCAGCGTTGGCGGGACAGGAAGGGTGGATACGCAGTATTTT

abundance: few
d_gene: TRBD1
v_gene: TRBV11-1
j_gene: TRBJ2-7
CDR3aa: CASSLEGQGPESYEQYF
CDR3nt: TGTGCCAGCAGCTTAGAGGGACAGGGGCCTGAGTCCTACGAGCAGTACTTC

abundance: .
d_gene: TRBD2
v_gene: TRBV4-1
j_gene: TRBJ2-7
CDR3aa: CAGSRTSGSTDEQYF
CDR3nt: TGCGCCGGCAGCCGGACTAGCGGGAGCACGGACGAGCAGTACTTC

abundance: .
d_gene: .
v_gene: TRBV5-1
j_gene: TRBJ1-2
CDR3aa: CASSLEGAELASYGYTF
CDR3nt: TGCGCCAGCAGCTTGGAGGGCGCCGAGCTAGCTTCTTATGGCTACACCTTC

abundance: once
d_gene: TRBD2
v_gene: TRBV5-1
j_gene: TRBJ2-3
CDR3aa: CASTTLAGGIRDTQYF
CDR3nt: TGCGCCAGCACAACCCTGGCGGGGGGTATCAGAGATACGCAGTATTTT

abundance: .
d_gene: .
v_gene: TRBV11-3
j_gene: TRBJ2-6
CDR3aa: CASSPDSGANVLTF
CDR3nt: TGTGCCAGCAGCCCCGACTCTGGGGCCAACGTCCTGACTTTC

abundance: .
d_gene: .
v_gene: TRBV11-2
j_gene: TRBJ2-7
CDR3aa: CASSLEVAVTYEQYF
CDR3nt: TGTGCCAGCAGCTTAGAGGTAGCGGTGACCTACGAGCAGTACTTC

abundance: .
d_gene: TRBD2
v_gene: TRBV7-7
j_gene: TRBJ2-1
CDR3aa: CASSLVPGGNNEQFF
CDR3nt: TGTGCTAGCAGCTTAGTTCCGGGAGGAAACAATGAGCAGTTCTTC

abundance: .
d_gene: .
v_gene: TRBV10-3
j_gene: TRBJ2-1
CDR3aa: CAISISTGLSYNEQFF
CDR3nt: TGTGCCATCAGCATCTCAACAGGGCTTTCCTACAATGAGCAGTTCTTC

abundance: .
d_gene: .
v_gene: TRBV28
j_gene: TRBJ1-5
CDR3aa: CASIPQGRTNQPQHF
CDR3nt: TGTGCCAGCATCCCGCAGGGCCGGACCAATCAGCCCCAGCATTTT

abundance: .
d_gene: .
v_gene: TRBV7-9
j_gene: TRBJ1-4
CDR3aa: CASSAVGGVKEKLFF
CDR3nt: TGTGCCAGCAGCGCCGTTGGAGGGGTGAAGGAAAAACTGTTTTTT

abundance: few
d_gene: TRBD2
v_gene: TRBV29-1
j_gene: TRBJ2-3
CDR3aa: CSVQAGATTDTQYF
CDR3nt: TGCAGCGTGCAAGCGGGGGCCACCACAGATACGCAGTATTTT

abundance: .
d_gene: .
v_gene: TRBV6-6
j_gene: TRBJ2-7
CDR3aa: CASSIDRNEQYF
CDR3nt: TGTGCCAGCAGTATCGACAGAAACGAGCAGTACTTC

abundance: .
d_gene: .
v_gene: TRBV19
j_gene: TRBJ2-1
CDR3aa: CASSMGQSSYNEQFF
CDR3nt: TGTGCCAGTAGTATGGGGCAGAGCTCCTACAATGAGCAGTTCTTC

abundance: few
d_gene: .
v_gene: TRBV28
j_gene: TRBJ2-1
CDR3aa: CASSLTSPNEQFF
CDR3nt: TGTGCCAGCAGTTTAACTAGCCCCAATGAGCAGTTCTTC

abundance: .
d_gene: TRBD2
v_gene: TRBV11-2
j_gene: TRBJ2-3
CDR3aa: CASSFIAGGATDTQYF
CDR3nt: TGTGCCAGCAGCTTTATAGCGGGGGGGGCCACAGATACGCAGTATTTT

abundance: .
d_gene: .
v_gene: TRBV28
j_gene: TRBJ2-3
CDR3aa: CASSLAGASTDTQYF
CDR3nt: TGTGCCAGCAGTTTAGCGGGCGCGTCCACAGATACGCAGTATTTT

abundance: .
d_gene: .
v_gene: TRBV19
j_gene: TRBJ1-2
CDR3aa: CASSMRASYGYTF
CDR3nt: TGTGCCAGTAGTATGAGGGCATCTTATGGCTACACCTTC

abundance: few
d_gene: .
v_gene: TRBV28
j_gene: TRBJ2-7
CDR3aa: CASSARTVSYEQYF
CDR3nt: TGTGCCAGCAGTGCTCGGACGGTCTCCTACGAGCAGTACTTC

abundance: few
d_gene: TRBD2
v_gene: TRBV10-2
j_gene: TRBJ2-1
CDR3aa: CASSGVSGVGEQFF
CDR3nt: TGCGCCAGCAGTGGGGTTAGCGGGGTAGGTGAGCAGTTCTTC

abundance: .
d_gene: .
v_gene: TRBV5-1
j_gene: TRBJ2-7
CDR3aa: CASSTVPGPGEQYF
CDR3nt: TGCGCCAGCAGCACCGTCCCGGGACCCGGGGAGCAGTACTTC

abundance: .
d_gene: .
v_gene: TRBV28
j_gene: TRBJ1-6
CDR3aa: CASSLAGADSMNSPLHF
CDR3nt: TGTGCCAGCAGTTTGGCTGGAGCGGACAGCATGAATTCACCCCTCCACTTT

abundance: .
d_gene: TRBD1
v_gene: TRBV7-8
j_gene: TRBJ2-5
CDR3aa: CASSRGQALVGQETQYF
CDR3nt: TGTGCCAGCAGCCGTGGACAGGCGCTGGTCGGGCAAGAGACCCAGTACTTC

abundance: .
d_gene: .
v_gene: TRBV5-1
j_gene: TRBJ2-1
CDR3aa: CASSSGRADFDEQFF
CDR3nt: TGCGCCAGCAGCTCAGGTCGGGCCGATTTTGATGAGCAGTTCTTC

abundance: .
d_gene: .
v_gene: TRBV11-3
j_gene: TRBJ2-1
CDR3aa: CASSLVHSVNNEQFF
CDR3nt: TGTGCCAGCAGCTTAGTTCATAGCGTGAACAATGAGCAGTTCTTC

abundance: .
d_gene: TRBD2
v_gene: TRBV5-1
j_gene: TRBJ2-5
CDR3aa: CASSLAAGGQETQYF
CDR3nt: TGCGCCAGCAGCTTGGCTGCGGGGGGCCAAGAGACCCAGTACTTC

abundance: .
d_gene: .
v_gene: TRBV10-1
j_gene: TRBJ2-1
CDR3aa: CASSESMGVSNEQFF
CDR3nt: TGCGCCAGCAGTGAGTCGATGGGGGTTTCCAATGAGCAGTTCTTC

abundance: .
d_gene: .
v_gene: TRBV12-3/TRBV12-4
j_gene: TRBJ1-1
CDR3aa: CASSFSGEAFF
CDR3nt: TGTGCCAGCAGTTTTTCGGGGGAAGCTTTCTTT

abundance: .
d_gene: TRBD2
v_gene: TRBV7-9
j_gene: TRBJ2-7
CDR3aa: CASSLATAGTFEQYF
CDR3nt: TGTGCCAGCAGCTTAGCCACAGCGGGAACGTTCGAGCAGTACTTC